A selection of T cell receptor beta chains follows, all from one sample in a study of T-cell reconstitution after alpha-beta-depleted transplantation in children. Via MiXCR, TCRdb re-called the PCR reads, giving one row per CDR3 protein. This sample yields almost 250,000 distinct CDR3 sequences, of which around 25% are seen a single time; more than 2% belongs to the top ten. Sequencing used PBMCs, obtained before TCRalphabeta/CD19-depleted stem cell transplant. The source is a girl aged 2 to 9 with Fanconi anemia, due to receive a stem cell transplant. CDR3s include the opening cysteine and the closing phenylalanine or tryptophan. The D gene is left open where the match is weak. The size field is filled for only some rows; it gives once, few, many or a size class.

j_call clone_size v_call d_call cdr3_nt cdr3_aa
TRBJ2-1 - TRBV2 TRBD2 TGTGCCAGCAGTGGAAGCGGGAGGACTTACAATGAGCAGTTCTTC CASSGSGRTYNEQFF
TRBJ1-5 - TRBV7-2 - TGTGCCAGCAGCCCCTGGACGGGGGGGAGCAATCAGCCCCAGCATTTT CASSPWTGGSNQPQHF
TRBJ1-1 - TRBV5-1 - TGCGCCAGCAGCTTGGATTTAGGACGGGACACTGAAGCTTTCTTT CASSLDLGRDTEAFF
TRBJ2-7 - TRBV7-9 - TGTGCCAGCAGCTTCTCCCCCCGTAGGGATGGTGAGCAGTACTTC CASSFSPRRDGEQYF
TRBJ2-7 many TRBV2 TRBD2 TGTGCCAGCAGTGAACAGCGGGAGGGCCAAGGGCAGTACTTC CASSEQREGQGQYF
TRBJ2-1 many TRBV7-2 TRBD2 TGTGCCAGCAGCATCATGACTAGCGGGGTAGGTGAGCAGTTCTTC CASSIMTSGVGEQFF
TRBJ2-7 many TRBV12-3/TRBV12-4 - TGTGCCAGCAGTCTAAGCCTATCCCTTGGCGAGCAGTACTTC CASSLSLSLGEQYF
TRBJ2-1 few TRBV6-5 - TGTGCCAGCAGTTACGGCTTGAGCAATGAGCAGTTCTTC CASSYGLSNEQFF
TRBJ2-5 - TRBV12-3/TRBV12-4 - TGTGCCAGCAGTTTGAATAGCGGAGAGACCCAGTACTTC CASSLNSGETQYF
TRBJ2-1 - TRBV10-2 - TGCGCCAGCAGTCGTAGCAGGGGTGATGAGCAGTTCTTC CASSRSRGDEQFF
TRBJ1-2 few TRBV7-2 TRBD1 TGTGCCAGCACAGGGGGCATCGCCTATGGCTACACCTTC CASTGGIAYGYTF
TRBJ2-2 - TRBV20-1 - TGCAGTGCCGGATCTGCTAGGCCCACAAGCGGGGAGCTGTTTTTT CSAGSARPTSGELFF
TRBJ2-1 few TRBV7-6 TRBD1 TGTGCCAGCAGCCGGGGACAGGGCGCCTACAATGAGCAGTTCTTC CASSRGQGAYNEQFF
TRBJ1-3 - TRBV29-1 - TGCAGCGTTGCGGTCTCTGGAAACACCATATATTTT CSVAVSGNTIYF
TRBJ2-5 - TRBV2 - TGTGCCAGCAGGGGGCCGCACCAAGAGACCCAGTACTTC CASRGPHQETQYF
TRBJ2-1 - TRBV20-1 TRBD1 TGCAGTGCTAGAGAGAGGGGGCCTGAGCAGTTCTTC CSARERGPEQFF
TRBJ2-7 many TRBV29-1 - TGCAGCGTTGGTGACAGAATTTCGACCTACGAGCAGTACTTC CSVGDRISTYEQYF
TRBJ2-7 - TRBV20-1 - TGCAGTGCCTCCGAGGGAGCCTACGAGCAGTACTTC CSASEGAYEQYF
TRBJ2-1 few TRBV7-8 - TGTGCCAGCAGTAAAGGGTTACCCGAATACAATGAGCAGTTCTTC CASSKGLPEYNEQFF
TRBJ2-1 - TRBV4-1 TRBD2 TGCGCCAGCAGCCAAGAAGAGGGGGGACTAGGCAATTACAATGAGCAGTTCTTC CASSQEEGGLGNYNEQFF
TRBJ2-5 - TRBV28 TRBD2 TGTGCCAGCAGTTTTATTAGGCCTAGCGGGAGTCAAGAGACCCAGTACTTC CASSFIRPSGSQETQYF
TRBJ2-1 many TRBV25-1 TRBD1 TGTGCCAGCAGTGACCCGGGACAGGGCGACAATGAGCAGTTCTTC CASSDPGQGDNEQFF
TRBJ2-5 many TRBV27 - TGTGCCAGCAGTCTCTGGGACGGAGGGACCCAGTACTTC CASSLWDGGTQYF
TRBJ1-3 - TRBV12-3/TRBV12-4 - TGTGCCAGCAGATTAGCCTCTGGAAACACCATATATTTT CASRLASGNTIYF
TRBJ1-5 many TRBV6-5 - TGTGCCAGCAGTCCGACGACAGGAAATAGCAATCAGCCCCAGCATTTT CASSPTTGNSNQPQHF
TRBJ2-3 - TRBV7-3 - TGTGCCAGCAGCTCGGCGGGAATCGCATATACGCAGTATTTT CASSSAGIAYTQYF
TRBJ2-3 many TRBV12-3/TRBV12-4 TRBD1 TGTGCCAGCGACCAGGGGGACACAGATACGCAGTATTTT CASDQGDTDTQYF
TRBJ2-3 many TRBV7-2 - TGTGCCAGCAGCGGGTTCAATAGGATTGATACGCAGTATTTT CASSGFNRIDTQYF
TRBJ2-3 few TRBV10-3 TRBD2 TGTGCCATCAGTGCCAGGACTAGCGGGGGCACAGATACGCAGTATTTT CAISARTSGGTDTQYF
TRBJ2-7 - TRBV5-1 TRBD1 TGCGCCAGCAGCTTGGATGACAGGGGTCACCCCTCCTACGAGCAGTACTTC CASSLDDRGHPSYEQYF
TRBJ2-5 few TRBV29-1 TRBD2 TGCAGCGTTGCAAAAGCCGCGGGGGAGGAGACCCAGTACTTC CSVAKAAGEETQYF
TRBJ2-5 many TRBV29-1 - TGCAGCGTTGAGCCCGGGGAAGAGACCCAGTACTTC CSVEPGEETQYF
TRBJ2-7 many TRBV12-3/TRBV12-4 - TGTGCCAGCAGTCTTGGGACGGTCTACGAGCAGTACTTC CASSLGTVYEQYF
TRBJ2-1 many TRBV29-1 TRBD2 TGCAGCGTGTCCGGGACCGTGGACTCGACTAGCTGGCGAGAGCAGTTCTTC CSVSGTVDSTSWREQFF
TRBJ2-7 - TRBV15 - TGTGCCACCAGCAGAGACAGGGAAGACTACGAGCAGTACTTC CATSRDREDYEQYF
TRBJ2-7 many TRBV10-2 - TGCGCCAGCAACGGAGGGTACGAGCAGTACTTC CASNGGYEQYF
TRBJ2-7 - TRBV20-1 TRBD1 TGCAGTGCTCCCGGACAGGGAACCGACGAGCAGTACTTC CSAPGQGTDEQYF
TRBJ2-3 many TRBV29-1 TRBD1 TGCAGCGTAATGACAGGGGCAGATACGCAGTATTTT CSVMTGADTQYF
TRBJ2-3 many TRBV28 TRBD2 TGTGCCAGCAGGTCCCCTAGCGGGAGAAGAGTTAGCACAGATACGCAGTATTTT CASRSPSGRRVSTDTQYF
TRBJ2-7 - TRBV10-3 TRBD1 TGTGCCATCAGTGAGTCCTCGGACAGGGCCTACGAGCAGTACTTC CAISESSDRAYEQYF
TRBJ2-1 many TRBV7-2 - TGTGCCAGCAGCTTAATGAGGGGAGGCAATGAGCAGTTCTTC CASSLMRGGNEQFF
TRBJ2-3 many TRBV20-1 - TGCAGTGCTAGTGTGGGGGTCACAGATACGCAGTATTTT CSASVGVTDTQYF
TRBJ2-5 many TRBV5-1 - TGCGCCAGCAGCTTGGCAGCGAACTTATACCAAGAGACCCAGTACTTC CASSLAANLYQETQYF
TRBJ2-1 - TRBV29-1 - TGCAGCGTTTGTTCAGGGGTAAGCTCCTACAATGAGCAGTTCTTC CSVCSGVSSYNEQFF
TRBJ2-1 - TRBV6-1 TRBD2 TGTGCCAGCAGGGAACCGGGGGGGCAAGCTGAGACACACAATGAGCAGTTCTTC CASREPGGQAETHNEQFF
TRBJ2-1 - TRBV20-1 - TGCAGTGCTAGGGACGACAGGACCTCCTACAATGAGCAGTTCTTC CSARDDRTSYNEQFF
TRBJ2-5 many TRBV29-1 TRBD1 TGCAGCGGGGGACAGGGGACCCAAGAGACCCAGTACTTC CSGGQGTQETQYF